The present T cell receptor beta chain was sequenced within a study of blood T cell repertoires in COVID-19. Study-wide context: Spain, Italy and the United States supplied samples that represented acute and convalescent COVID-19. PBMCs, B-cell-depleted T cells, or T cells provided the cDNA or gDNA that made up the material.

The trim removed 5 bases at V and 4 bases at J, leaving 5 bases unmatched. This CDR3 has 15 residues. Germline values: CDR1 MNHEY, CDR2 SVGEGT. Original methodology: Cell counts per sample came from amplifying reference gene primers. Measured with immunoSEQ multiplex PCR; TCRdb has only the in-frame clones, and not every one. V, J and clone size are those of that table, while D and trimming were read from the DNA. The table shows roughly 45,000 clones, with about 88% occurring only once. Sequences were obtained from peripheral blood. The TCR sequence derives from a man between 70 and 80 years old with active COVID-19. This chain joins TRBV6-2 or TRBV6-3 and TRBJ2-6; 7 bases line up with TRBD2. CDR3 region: CASSGRGRGANVLTF. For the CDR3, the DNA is TGTGCCAGCAGTGGGAGGGGTCGGGGGGCCAACGTCCTGACTTTC.